This paragraph reports one T cell receptor (beta chain). Its matching antigen is unknown. The CDR3 has 21 residues. J was trimmed by 2 bases and V by 5 bases; bases with no gene match: 22. Germline CDR1 reads LNHDA; CDR2 reads SQIVND (reference sequence). Only in-frame clones appear in the TCRdb table, and some are missing; sequencing was by immunoSEQ multiplex PCR. The sample lists over 60,000 clones; about 94% were seen once. This sample was taken from a study of cytomegalovirus exposure and HLA in healthy donors. Study-level findings and limits: Subsequent analysis found a tendency for first-cohort TCR clusters to co-occur within the roughly 130 validation repertoires.

The chain uses TRBV19 and TRBJ2-1; 9 positions match TRBD2. The specimen was PBMCs. This TCR was recovered from a man younger than 35 in good health and CMV-seropositive. DNA of the CDR3: TGTGCCAGTAGTGGGAGGAGGAGACTAGCGGCCTTCGATGGCGCCTACAATGAGCAGTTCTTC. Translating gives CASSGRRRLAAFDGAYNEQFF.